Below are 32 T cell receptor beta chains sequenced from a single sample in a study of T cells in Graves' hyperthyroidism and ophthalmopathy. RNA transcripts gave rise to amplified TCR beta CDR3 regions. HTBI primers drove first-round RT-PCR of the TCR CDR3. TCRdb processed the multiplex PCR reads anew with MiXCR; each CDR3 protein has one entry. The repertoire holds 350,000 or so distinct CDR3 sequences, with approximately 22% as singletons. The sequenced sample consisted of blood. These receptors were collected from a woman aged 45-60 years with Graves' hyperthyroidism.

This clonotype appeared many times. V and J are TRBV15 and TRBJ1-1, with 9 bases matching TRBD1. The CDR3 is made up of 14 amino acids. Per the germline V gene, CDR1 is LNHNV and CDR2 is YYDKDF (reference sequence). V dropped 7 bases and J dropped 5; count of bases not matched to a gene: 8. CDR3 region: CATTVGQGRTEAFF. The DNA of the CDR3 is TGTGCCACCACAGTAGGACAGGGGAGGACTGAAGCTTTCTTT.

V usage is TRBV12-3 or TRBV12-4 and J usage is TRBJ2-1; 7 positions match TRBD2. J lost 8 bases, V lost 4 bases, and 2 bases had no gene match. The CDR3 is 12 residues long. The DNA of the CDR3 is TGTGCCAGCAGTTACGCGGGAGATGAGCAGTTCTTC. The encoded protein is CASSYAGDEQFF.

The V and J genes are TRBV6-1 and TRBJ2-1, with D perhaps given as TRBD1 or TRBD2 (5 bases each). The CDR3 sequence is 12 residues long. Germline V gives CDR1 MNHNS, CDR2 SASEGT. Trimming cost V 2 bases and J 14 bases, with 13 bases left between them. CDR3 sequence (DNA): TGTGCCAGCAGTGAAAACCTTAGGGACGAGTTCTTC. Its protein is CASSENLRDEFF.

The table lists this clonotype with many counts. V and J are TRBV5-1 and TRBJ2-7; D is uncertain. The CDR3 is 15 amino acids. V was cut by 2 bases and J by 0 bases, with 12 bases left in between. The germline V gene encodes CDR1 SGHRS and CDR2 YFSETQ. The CDR3 nucleotides read TGCGCCAGCAGCTTCAATACCGGCAGCTCCTACGAGCAGTACTTC. As protein: CASSFNTGSSYEQYF.

The table lists this clonotype with a few counts. The chain has TRBV6-5 and TRBJ2-7; 8 nucleotides match TRBD1. V lost 0 bases, J lost 7 bases, and 8 bases stayed unmatched. This CDR3 has 15 amino acids. Per the germline V gene, CDR1 is MNHEY and CDR2 is SVGAGI. For the CDR3, the DNA is TGTGCCAGCAGTTACTCGTCGCAGGGGGCGGGTGAGCAGTACTTC. Its protein is CASSYSSQGAGEQYF.

This clonotype was counted many times. The V and J genes are TRBV28 and TRBJ1-2; D is undetermined. V shed 4 bases and J shed 5 bases, with 14 bases lying between them. The CDR3 is 14 residues long. Germline V CDR1 and CDR2: MDHEN, SYDVKM. For the CDR3, the DNA is TGTGCCAGCAGTTCTCCAGAGAATCTATATGGCTACACCTTC. It is translated as CASSSPENLYGYTF.

In its sample, this clonotype was seen many times. The chain combines TRBV4-1 with TRBJ1-5; D call uncertain. CDR3 length: 15 residues. Trimming shortened V by 2 bases and J by 3 bases, and 11 bases separated the two germline ends. The germline CDR1 and CDR2 sequences are MGHRA and YSYEKL. The CDR3 here is CASSQQFWANQPQHF. The CDR3 DNA reads TGCGCCAGCAGCCAACAGTTTTGGGCCAATCAGCCCCAGCATTTT.

There are a few counts of this clonotype. The chain is built from TRBV27 and TRBJ1-5; D is perhaps TRBD1 (5 bases). Germline assignment: CDR1 MNHEY and CDR2 SMNVEV (reference sequence). The V end was cut by 3 bases, the J end by 3 bases, with 15 bases between. The CDR3 contains 16 residues. The CDR3 here is CASSLDWQGANQPQHF. The CDR3 nucleotides are TGTGCCAGCAGTTTGGACTGGCAGGGCGCCAATCAGCCCCAGCATTTT.

J is TRBJ1-2 and V is TRBV6-2 or TRBV6-3; the D is unclear. V was cut by 4 bases and J by 3 bases, with 21 bases left in between. CDR1 MNHEY and CDR2 SVGEGT come from the germline V gene. The CDR3 covers 17 residues. As DNA, the CDR3 is TGTGCCAGCAGTTCCAATCCCAAACCTCGACAAGACTATGGCTACACCTTC. It translates to CASSSNPKPRQDYGYTF.

The chain employs TRBV6-1 and TRBJ2-3; 11 positions agree with TRBD2. Germline V gene sequence: CDR1 MNHNS, CDR2 SASEGT. V shed 6 bases and J 1 base; nucleotides not matched to a gene: 3. CDR3 length: 15 residues. The DNA for the CDR3 is TGTGCCAGCAGGGGGACTAGCGGACGCACAGATACGCAGTATTTT. It encodes CASRGTSGRTDTQYF.

In its sample, this clonotype was seen many times. This chain joins TRBV28 and TRBJ2-2, with D perhaps TRBD1 or TRBD2 (6 bases each). Trimming left V 5 bases short and J 6 bases short, with 10 bases between. CDR3 size: 13 residues. Germline V lookup: CDR1 MDHEN, CDR2 SYDVKM. The CDR3: CASSVGGSGELFF. CDR3 nucleotide sequence: TGTGCCAGCAGTGTCGGGGGCTCCGGGGAGCTGTTTTTT.

This clonotype was observed a few times. The V and J genes are TRBV2 and TRBJ1-4, with TRBD1 matching over 9 bases. The CDR3 extends over 13 amino acids. Germline assignment: CDR1 SNHLY and CDR2 FYNNEI. V gave up 5 bases and J gave up 7 bases; unmatched junction bases: 2. DNA for the CDR3: TGTGCCAGCAGTCGGACAGGGGTTGAAAAACTGTTTTTT. It yields the protein CASSRTGVEKLFF.

This clonotype was seen at least ten times. The chain employs TRBV7-2 and TRBJ2-7, with 12 bases matching TRBD2. Germline V gene data show CDR1 as SGHTA and CDR2 as FQGNSA. CDR3 length equals 16 residues. V was clipped by 5 bases and J by 3 bases; unmatched bases: 8. The CDR3 DNA reads TGTGCCAGCAGCCCGGGACTAGCGGGCCTGGGCTACGAGCAGTACTTC. Its protein product is CASSPGLAGLGYEQYF.

This chain connects TRBV27 to TRBJ2-7; 10 bases are a match to TRBD2. From germline, CDR1 is MNHEY and CDR2 SMNVEV (reference sequence). Losses at the gene ends were 0 bases for V and 6 bases for J; bases not matched to a gene: 5. The CDR3 length is 15 residues. CDR3 region: CASSLSASGSLEQYF. CDR3 coding DNA: TGTGCCAGCAGTTTATCGGCTAGCGGGAGTCTCGAGCAGTACTTC.

The V and J genes are TRBV19 and TRBJ1-2; D unresolved. Trimming left V 7 bases short and J 1 base short, with 7 bases between. The germline CDR1 and CDR2 sequences are LNHDA and SQIVND (reference sequence). The CDR3 contains 12 residues. The CDR3 DNA follows: TGTGCCAGTAACGGGAATAACTATGGCTACACCTTC. Translated: CASNGNNYGYTF.

In this sample, this clonotype turned up many times. The V and J genes are TRBV11-2 and TRBJ2-7, with 7 positions matching TRBD1. This CDR3 spans 15 amino acids. Losses at the gene ends were 2 bases for V and 2 bases for J; bases not matched to a gene: 6. Germline V gene data show CDR1 as SGHAT and CDR2 as FQNNGV. The CDR3 nucleotides are TGTGCCAGCAGCTTAATTCGGACAGGAGCCTACGAGCAGTACTTC. It specifies CASSLIRTGAYEQYF.

This clonotype was seen at least ten times. V and J are TRBV13 and TRBJ2-7; D gene ambiguous. Germline CDR1 and CDR2: PRHDT and FYEKMQ (reference sequence). V was shortened by 5 bases and J by 2 bases, with 16 bases between the two germline ends. The CDR3 consists of 15 residues. This chain's CDR3 is CASSAFTGIAYEQYF. The CDR3 bases are TGTGCCAGCAGCGCATTCACTGGGATCGCCTACGAGCAGTACTTC.

The chain employs TRBV27 and TRBJ1-2, with TRBD1 matching over 7 bases. The V segment lost 3 bases and the J segment 0 bases; nucleotides outside the gene matches: 1. The germline V gene has CDR1 MNHEY and CDR2 SMNVEV (reference sequence). CDR3 length: 14 amino acids. The DNA of the CDR3 is TGTGCCAGCAGTTTGACAGGGACTAACTATGGCTACACCTTC. This encodes CASSLTGTNYGYTF.

At least ten counts were recorded for this clonotype. The CDR3 DNA is TGTGCCAGCTCACCAGGCTGGGCCAATGAGCAGTTCTTC. Residues: CASSPGWANEQFF. The chain employs TRBV18 and TRBJ2-1; D gene unclear. Germline V gene sequence: CDR1 KGHSH, CDR2 LQKENI. The CDR3 loop spans 13 amino acids. The V end was cut by 2 bases, the J end by 6 bases, with 8 bases between.

A word on this clonotype: The junction differs from germline at one of its ends, possibly a read error. This chain links TRBV28 with TRBJ2-7, with a tentative D call TRBD2 (5 bases). Germline lookup yields CDR1 MDHEN and CDR2 SYDVKM. This CDR3 comprises 15 residues. In nucleotides, the CDR3 is TGTGCCAGCAGCACGACGGAGGACCGCCCCTACGGGCAGTACTTC. This encodes CASSTTEDRPYGQYF.

This chain joins TRBV7-9 and TRBJ2-1; 9 bases line up with TRBD2. The CDR3 is made up of 22 amino acids. Germline CDR1 and CDR2: SEHNR and FQNEAQ (reference sequence). The V segment lost 4 bases and the J segment 0 bases; nucleotides outside the gene matches: 22. CDR3 in amino acids: CASSSTGGLAGQTDYSYNEQFF. As DNA, the CDR3 is TGTGCCAGCAGCTCAACAGGTGGCCTAGCGGGACAAACCGATTACTCCTACAATGAGCAGTTCTTC.

Ten or more counts support this clonotype. Here the CDR3 reads CASSLLQVPYNEQFF. CDR3 sequence (DNA): TGTGCCAGCAGTTTACTCCAGGTTCCGTACAATGAGCAGTTCTTC. This rearrangement joins TRBV28 to TRBJ2-1; D gene uncertain. CDR1 and CDR2 from the germline V gene are MDHEN and SYDVKM. The CDR3 has 15 residues. V lost 2 bases, J lost 4 bases, and 12 bases lay in between.

This clonotype was seen only a few times. The gene calls are TRBV15 and TRBJ2-1; tentative D call: TRBD2 (5 bases). CDR3 length equals 14 residues. The germline V and J ends were trimmed by 2 bases and 5 bases, with 10 bases remaining between them. Germline lookup yields CDR1 LNHNV and CDR2 YYDKDF (reference sequence). The CDR3 loop reads CATSRPGNNNEQFF. In nucleotides, the CDR3 is TGTGCCACCAGCAGACCCGGGAATAACAATGAGCAGTTCTTC. The full variable domain, in which reference TRBV15 and TRBJ2-1 provide the parts outside the CDR3, is DAMVIQNPRYQVTQFGKPVTLSCSQTLNHNVMYWYQQKSSQAPKLLFHYYDKDFNNEADTPDNFQSRRPNTSFCFLDIRSPGLGDTAMYLCATSRPGNNNEQFFGPGTRLTVL.

CDR3 loop: CASSSLTGAKDNGYGYTF. CDR3 DNA sequence: TGCGCCAGCAGCTCACTGACAGGGGCGAAAGATAACGGCTATGGCTACACCTTC. The rearrangement joins TRBV5-1 to TRBJ1-2, with 8 bases identical to TRBD1. The CDR3 runs 18 residues. The V gene end was trimmed by 3 bases and the J gene end by 4 bases; junction bases not matched to a gene: 17. Germline CDR1 SGHRS, CDR2 YFSETQ.

As regards this clonotype: The final CDR3 position lacks the conserved phenylalanine or tryptophan, pointing to a likely read error. The CDR3 protein is CASSWYYNSPLHL. In DNA form, the CDR3 reads TGTGCCAGCAGTTGGTACTATAATTCACCCCTCCACCTT. The chain couples TRBV6-2 or TRBV6-3 to TRBJ1-6; D gene ambiguous. The V gene's germline CDR1 is MNHEY and CDR2 SVGEGT. The CDR3 contains 13 residues. V gave up 4 bases and J gave up 3 bases, with 4 bases separating them.

This clonotype was seen at least ten times. The chain has TRBV11-2 and TRBJ2-3, with a possible D match to TRBD2 (5 bases). V lost 2 bases and J lost 0, with 15 bases in between. The germline gives CDR1 SGHAT, CDR2 FQNNGV. There are 17 residues in the CDR3. In DNA form, the CDR3 reads TGTGCCAGCAGCTTAACGATCAGCGGTACTAGCACAGATACGCAGTATTTT. Protein product: CASSLTISGTSTDTQYF.

The sample holds a few counts of this clonotype. This chain links TRBV6-1 with TRBJ2-7; TRBD1 is a possible D gene (6 bases). This CDR3 contains 13 residues. The V end lost 6 bases, the J end lost 5 bases, and 14 bases lay between the germline ends. The germline gives CDR1 MNHNS, CDR2 SASEGT. CDR3 DNA: TGTGCCAGCAGAATACAGGGAGAGAACGAGCAGTACTTC. Its protein product is CASRIQGENEQYF.

In this sample, this clonotype turned up a few times. The chain joins TRBV6-1 to TRBJ2-1; perhaps TRBD1 as D (6 bases). CDR3 size: 15 residues. V was cut by 5 bases and J by 4 bases, with 15 bases left in between. Germline loops: CDR1 MNHNS, CDR2 SASEGT. DNA for the CDR3: TGTGCCAGCAGTTATTTCGGGACAACGTACAATGAGCAGTTCTTC. This translates into CASSYFGTTYNEQFF.

This clonotype was seen repeatedly, ten times or more. The chain is built from TRBV5-1 and TRBJ2-1; 13 bases are shared with TRBD2. Germline-derived CDR1 and CDR2 are SGHRS and YFSETQ. CDR3 length equals 19 residues. V dropped 4 bases and J dropped 0; count of bases not matched to a gene: 10. CDR3 in amino acids: CASSNTGTSGISSYNEQFF. The CDR3 DNA reads as TGCGCCAGCAGCAATACCGGGACTAGCGGGATAAGCTCCTACAATGAGCAGTTCTTC.

The V call is TRBV5-1, the J call TRBJ1-4; the D is unclear. The CDR3 covers 18 residues. The germline V and J ends were trimmed by 5 bases and 0 bases, with 20 bases remaining between them. CDR1 and CDR2 (germline): SGHRS, YFSETQ. CDR3 nucleotide sequence: TGCGCCAGCAGTCGGGTGTTGGGAGGACTTACAACTAATGAAAAACTGTTTTTT. It translates to CASSRVLGGLTTNEKLFF.

At least ten counts were recorded for this clonotype. This rearrangement joins TRBV2 to TRBJ2-2; 7 bases are shared with TRBD2. The germline gives CDR1 SNHLY, CDR2 FYNNEI. The CDR3 has 15 residues. After removal of 7 bases from V and 4 bases from J, the junction contained 9 bases not matched to a gene. CDR3 loop: CASKISRGGTGELFF. CDR3 in DNA: TGTGCCAGCAAAATCTCGCGCGGGGGCACCGGGGAGCTGTTTTTT.

This clonotype has ten or more counts. The chain employs TRBV11-2 and TRBJ2-7; TRBD2 matches at 7 bases. The V segment lost 5 bases and the J segment 6 bases; nucleotides outside the gene matches: 7. In germline, CDR1 is SGHAT, CDR2 FQNNGV. The CDR3 length is 13 residues. The CDR3 DNA follows: TGTGCCAGCAGCGTCGAGCGGGGAGGCGAGCAGTACTTC. It is translated as CASSVERGGEQYF.